Listed below are T cell receptor beta chains from one sample, sequenced in a study of T-cell reconstitution after alpha-beta-depleted transplantation in children. TCRdb ran MiXCR on the PCR reads and lists one entry per CDR3 protein. Here the sample spans about 240,000 distinct CDR3 sequences, about 25% being singletons. The sample was PBMCs, taken before TCRalphabeta/CD19-depleted stem cell transplant. Receptors originate from a girl aged 2 to 10 with Fanconi anemia, due to receive a stem cell transplant. Both conserved end residues are part of each CDR3. A D gene is named only where the DNA matches it firmly.

J,D,V,CDR3
TRBJ2-1,NA,TRBV5-1,CASSLEGLDYNEQFF
TRBJ2-2,TRBD2,TRBV7-7,CASSLDSPGLAAGELFF
TRBJ2-5,NA,TRBV29-1,CSVERVGQETQYF
TRBJ2-7,TRBD2,TRBV20-1,CSARRPSGSAYEQYF
TRBJ2-3,NA,TRBV5-4,CASSLVGYSTDTQYF
TRBJ2-7,NA,TRBV20-1,CSASRSVTYEQYF
TRBJ2-7,TRBD1,TRBV19,CASSPDRGHLYEQYF
TRBJ1-1,TRBD1,TRBV29-1,CSVTRQGMNTEAFF
TRBJ2-1,NA,TRBV29-1,CSVLVQSSYNEQFF
TRBJ2-7,TRBD1,TRBV7-9,CASSQPGQGGYEQYF
TRBJ2-7,TRBD2,TRBV20-1,CSARPGTSGEQYF
TRBJ2-1,NA,TRBV5-1,CASRWAVSYNEQFF
TRBJ1-1,TRBD1,TRBV5-1,CASSLADREGKAFF
TRBJ2-1,NA,TRBV10-3,CAISGGVGHNEQFF
TRBJ2-3,NA,TRBV29-1,CSVAASNPTDTQYF
TRBJ1-6,NA,TRBV18,CASSPLGVDSRNSPLHF
TRBJ2-3,NA,TRBV29-1,CSVDAAGRTDTQYF
TRBJ2-3,TRBD2,TRBV20-1,CSALAGPRGDTQYF
TRBJ2-1,NA,TRBV12-3/TRBV12-4,CASSPGDTYNEQFF
TRBJ2-1,NA,TRBV5-1,CASSLTGPYNEQFF
TRBJ2-3,NA,TRBV27,CASSFFWDTQYF
TRBJ1-4,NA,TRBV29-1,CSVGSNEKLFF
TRBJ1-5,NA,TRBV28,CASSPGNNQPQHF
TRBJ2-5,NA,TRBV12-3/TRBV12-4,CASSPLTGRTETQYF
TRBJ2-5,TRBD1,TRBV5-1,CASSVTGTEETQYF
TRBJ1-2,NA,TRBV29-1,CSVVGGGRTGIYGYTF
TRBJ1-3,NA,TRBV20-1,CSARTRTGNTIYF
TRBJ2-7,NA,TRBV12-3/TRBV12-4,CASSLGGRGGYEQYF
TRBJ2-3,NA,TRBV20-1,CSARTSMDTQYF
TRBJ2-2,NA,TRBV7-2,CASSLDANTGELFF
TRBJ2-2,TRBD1,TRBV20-1,CSARDSDRRNTGELFF
TRBJ2-5,NA,TRBV7-7,CASSPSLHRAQETQYF
TRBJ2-3,NA,TRBV5-1,CASSLGTFRTDTQYF
TRBJ2-3,TRBD2,TRBV6-5,CASGTTTDTQYF
TRBJ2-2,TRBD2,TRBV20-1,CSARVSASGRGIYAGELFF
TRBJ2-1,TRBD2,TRBV29-1,CSAERGQQFF
TRBJ2-3,NA,TRBV29-1,CSVDTDTQYF
TRBJ2-1,TRBD2,TRBV4-2,CASRPGTSGGAWNEQFF
TRBJ2-1,NA,TRBV29-1,CSVEPLGQLLYNEQFF
TRBJ2-7,NA,TRBV6-4,CASRPPQSYEQYF
TRBJ2-2,NA,TRBV7-9,CASSFPGTAANTGELFF
TRBJ2-7,NA,TRBV28,CASSTPGHGNYEQYF
TRBJ2-1,NA,TRBV7-2,CASSLRREPNNEQFF
TRBJ2-7,NA,TRBV21-1,CASSKEERGRDCSYEQYF
TRBJ1-2,NA,TRBV19,CASSIEYKARQNYGYTF
TRBJ2-7,TRBD2,TRBV6-2/TRBV6-3,CASSRGLAGWEQYF
TRBJ2-3,TRBD2,TRBV20-1,CSASGLAGEGTDTQYF
TRBJ1-1,TRBD1,TRBV7-9,CASSPIEGQGNTEAFF
TRBJ2-7,NA,TRBV19,CASKGRVEQYF
TRBJ2-7,NA,TRBV20-1,CSAKGPYSLSYEQYF
TRBJ2-5,NA,TRBV15,CATSRDIGIQETQYF
TRBJ2-1,NA,TRBV20-1,CCARDPDTRTLSYNEQFF
TRBJ2-2,NA,TRBV6-7,CASSYSRGAQNTGELFF
TRBJ2-1,NA,TRBV5-1,CASSLGSRNPNEQFF
TRBJ1-3,TRBD1,TRBV10-3,CAISGGTGLGNTIYF
TRBJ2-1,TRBD2,TRBV7-7,CASSLAATSPYNEQFF
TRBJ1-2,NA,TRBV29-1,CSVPDSYLWYGYTF
TRBJ1-5,NA,TRBV29-1,CSVVVTGRNQPQHF
TRBJ1-1,NA,TRBV4-1,CASSQDPQIPEAFF
TRBJ2-1,TRBD2,TRBV7-9,CASNPFAGDTYNEQFF